The 14 T cell receptor beta chains below were found in one sample sequenced in a study of T cells after yellow fever vaccination. TCRdb recomputed calls from the 5' RACE reads with MiXCR, one row per CDR3 protein. The table records some 390,000 distinct CDR3 sequences, 15% to 20% of them present only once. Sequencing used PBMCs, obtained before the yellow fever booster vaccination. All receptors come from a man between 18 and 29 years old who received the YFV17D yellow fever vaccine.

This clonotype has at least ten counts. The CDR3, as DNA: TGCGCCAGCAGCCTGGGGACTAGCGACTCTGGGACAGATACGCAGTATTTT. Its translation: CASSLGTSDSGTDTQYF. The genes are TRBV5-1 and TRBJ2-3; the match to TRBD2 covers 10 bases. Germline CDR1 SGHRS, CDR2 YFSETQ. V lost 4 bases and J lost 3; bases outside the gene matches: 11. This CDR3 has 17 amino acids.

The V and J genes are TRBV5-1 and TRBJ2-7; D is possibly TRBD1 or TRBD2 (5 bases each). V was clipped by 3 bases and J by 3 bases, with 16 bases between them. Per germline, CDR1 SGHRS and CDR2 YFSETQ. The CDR3 length is 15 residues. This chain's CDR3 is CASSYGKGDLYEQYV. The CDR3, as DNA: TGCGCCAGCAGCTACGGGAAAGGGGATCTCTACGAGCAGTACGTC.

The chain uses TRBV2 and TRBJ2-3, with TRBD2 identical over 7 bases. Unmatched junction bases numbered 12, after V lost 6 bases and J lost 3 bases. Germline CDR1 is SNHLY and CDR2 is FYNNEI. There are 16 residues in the CDR3. The CDR3 nucleotides are TGTGCCAGCAGGCCCCTGGGCGGGGGATTTACAGATACGCAGTATTTT. Translated: CASRPLGGGFTDTQYF. Looking up the rest from reference TRBV2 and TRBJ2-3 gives the full variable domain: EPEVTQTPSHQVTQMGQEVILRCVPISNHLYFYWYRQILGQKVEFLVSFYNNEISEKSEIFDDQFSVERPDGSNFTLKIRSTKLEDSAMYFCASRPLGGGFTDTQYFGPGTRLTVL.

The chain joins TRBV20-1 to TRBJ2-5, with 7 bases lining up with TRBD2. This CDR3 has 14 residues. The V segment lost 5 bases and the J segment 5 bases; nucleotides outside the gene matches: 11. Germline V CDR1 and CDR2: DFQATT, SNEGSKA (reference sequence). This CDR3 is CSAGAGTFLETQYF. The DNA of the CDR3 is TGCAGTGCTGGAGCGGGGACCTTCCTTGAGACCCAGTACTTC.

The sample holds a few counts of this clonotype. The chain couples TRBV12-3 or TRBV12-4 to TRBJ1-1, with D possibly matching TRBD1 (5 bases). The germline V and J ends were trimmed by 7 bases and 1 base, with 19 bases remaining between them. The length of the CDR3 is 16 residues. Here the CDR3 reads CASTFAPTDPNTEAFF. Written as DNA, the CDR3 is TGTGCCAGCACCTTCGCACCGACAGACCCGAACACTGAAGCTTTCTTT.

This clonotype has a count of ten or more. The V and J genes are TRBV7-6 and TRBJ2-2; 9 nucleotides match TRBD1. The trim removed 3 bases at V and 0 bases at J, leaving 8 bases unmatched. Germline CDR1 reads SGHVS; CDR2 reads FNYEAQ. The CDR3 totals 18 residues. Here the CDR3 DNA reads TGTGCCAGCAGCTTCGAGTTGGGACAGGGAACGAACACCGGGGAGCTGTTTTTT. It translates to CASSFELGQGTNTGELFF.

Notes on this clonotype: One end of the junction fails to match germline, which may point to a read error. The V gene is TRBV4-1, the J gene TRBJ2-1, with D perhaps being TRBD1 or TRBD2 (5 bases each). The CDR3 sequence is 13 residues long. The germline V gene encodes CDR1 MGHRA and CDR2 YSYEKL. CDR3 sequence: CASSQDREGPGLF. CDR3 sequence (DNA): TGCGCCAGCAGCCAAGATCGCGAGGGGCCCGGACTCTTC.

This clonotype was counted at least ten times. J is TRBJ2-2 and V is TRBV5-1; D unclear. V was shortened by 4 bases and J by 0 bases, with 7 bases between the two germline ends. Germline loops: CDR1 SGHRS, CDR2 YFSETQ. The CDR3 is 14 amino acids. CDR3 bases: TGCGCCAGCAGCCCGGACCCGAACACCGGGGAGCTGTTTTTT. It yields the protein CASSPDPNTGELFF.

The V gene is TRBV29-1, the J gene TRBJ2-2; weak D call: TRBD1 (5 bases). This CDR3 comprises 15 residues. Trimming took 3 bases from V and 5 from J, leaving 16 bases between them. Germline CDR1 reads SQVTM; CDR2 reads ANQGSEA. The CDR3 DNA reads as TGCAGCGTTGAGACAGCCCAGATAGGAACCGGGGAGCTGTTTTTT. Translation gives CSVETAQIGTGELFF.

This clonotype was found a few times. The J gene is TRBJ1-5, the V gene TRBV20-1, with D unresolved. V lost 0 bases and J lost 1, with 19 bases in between. There are 18 residues in the CDR3. Germline lookup yields CDR1 DFQATT and CDR2 SNEGSKA (reference sequence). In DNA, the CDR3 is TGCAGTGCTAGAGATTCAACAAATCCTGGACGGAGCAATCAGCCCCAGCATTTT. Translating it yields CSARDSTNPGRSNQPQHF.

This clonotype was recorded a few times. The chain links TRBV7-2 to TRBJ2-3; 8 nucleotides match TRBD2. The V and J ends lost 5 bases and 2 bases, in that order; junction bases with no gene match: 15. The CDR3 is 18 residues long. CDR1 is SGHTA and CDR2 is FQGNSA in the germline V gene. The CDR3 DNA is TGTGCCAGCAGCCTAAATCCAGCGGGGGCCTCTAACACAGATACGCAGTATTTT. Translating gives CASSLNPAGASNTDTQYF.

The chain uses TRBV7-2 and TRBJ2-3; TRBD1 aligns across 8 bases. Germline V gene lookup returns CDR1 SGHTA and CDR2 FQGNSA. The ends lost 1 base at V and 0 bases at J; junction bases unmatched: 3. The CDR3 is 16 residues long. CDR3 protein: CASSLEHRGSTDTQYF. Here the CDR3 DNA reads TGTGCCAGCAGCTTAGAGCACAGGGGGAGCACAGATACGCAGTATTTT. Using reference TRBV7-2 and TRBJ2-3 for the parts outside the CDR3, the full variable domain is GAGVSQSPSNKVTEKGKDVELRCDPISGHTALYWYRQSLGQGLEFLIYFQGNSAPDKSGLPSDRFSAERTGGSVSTLTIQRTQQEDSAVYLCASSLEHRGSTDTQYFGPGTRLTVL.

This clonotype has more than one count but fewer than ten. This chain joins TRBV6-5 and TRBJ2-1; 9 bases line up with TRBD2. The J segment lost 7 bases and the V segment lost 2 bases, leaving 6 bases of the junction unmatched. The CDR3 is made up of 15 amino acids. Germline lookup yields CDR1 MNHEY and CDR2 SVGAGI. For the CDR3, the DNA is TGTGCCAGCAGTTACGCGGGGGGGCGACGGAATGAGCAGTTCTTC. Its protein is CASSYAGGRRNEQFF.

This clonotype was seen only a few times. The V call is TRBV7-2, the J call TRBJ1-2; tentatively, D is TRBD1 (5 bases). Between the trimmed V and J ends, which lost 5 bases and 14 bases, there was a span of 18 bases. This CDR3 is 12 amino acids long. Per the germline V gene, CDR1 is SGHTA and CDR2 is FQGNSA. The CDR3 DNA reads TGTGCCAGCAGCACAACCGGGCAGGGAGAAACCTTC. Protein product: CASSTTGQGETF.